This T cell receptor (beta chain) was recorded in a study of Graves' ophthalmopathy and Graves' hyperthyroidism. Study-wide findings and caveats: The model forecast ophthalmopathy progression, reaching roughly 64% sensitivity and around 75% specificity. Blood shared most expanded thyroid clonotypes above 0.001 frequency. A roughly 81% specificity and about 88% sensitivity were achieved by a 13-signature model that separated ophthalmopathy from stable hyperthyroidism.

Amplification of TCR beta CDR3 regions used RNA transcripts. The workflow started with a first-round RT-PCR run with HTBI primers and then moved on to a second-round multiplex PCR. One entry per CDR3 protein results from TCRdb running MiXCR on the multiplex PCR reads. The repertoire holds around 600,000 distinct CDR3 sequences, with about 40% as singletons. Points on this clonotype: The antigen is unknown.

Lactation, pregnancy, uncontrolled infections and other autoimmune diseases were all grounds for excluding patients. This clonotype was obtained from an adult man with Graves' ophthalmopathy. Sequenced material: peripheral blood.

CDR3 DNA: TGTGCCAGCAGCCCAACCGGACTAGCGGGGGGTCGAGCCTATGGCTACACCTTC. It encodes CASSPTGLAGGRAYGYTF. The chain uses TRBV7-3 and TRBJ1-2; the D gene is possibly TRBD1 (5 bases). The CDR3 is 18 residues long. CDR1 and CDR2 (germline): SGHTA, FQGTGA. Trimming cost V 5 bases and J 4 bases, with 26 bases left between them.